Listed here is a single T cell receptor (beta chain). This specimen belongs to a study of blood T cell repertoires in COVID-19. The CDR3 covers 16 residues. Germline lookup yields CDR1 KGHDR and CDR2 SFDVKD. Deletions cut 1 base from V and 1 base from J, with 12 bases between. As handled by the study authors: Reference gene primer amplification gave estimated nucleated cell counts. Profiling relied on immunoSEQ multiplex PCR, and the TCRdb table lists in-frame clones only, not all of them. V, J and clone size are those of that table, while D and trimming were read from the DNA. Found here are 400,000 to 450,000 clones, about nine tenths of them singletons; the top ten hold roughly 12%.

This sequence was found in a woman aged 50 to 60 with COVID-19, enrolled during active disease. The gene calls are TRBV24-1 and TRBJ2-5, with a tentative D call TRBD2 (5 bases). The specimen sequenced was peripheral blood. CDR3 bases: TGTGCCACCAGTGATTTCGGAACGGGAACCCAAGAGACCCAGTACTTC. This gives the protein CATSDFGTGTQETQYF.